The T cell receptor beta chain described here comes from a study of blood T cell repertoires in COVID-19. Turning to the study itself: Donors in the United States, Italy and Spain gave samples during acute or convalescent COVID-19.

Profiling relied on immunoSEQ multiplex PCR, and the TCRdb table lists in-frame clones only, not all of them. The sample holds approximately 240,000 clones; around four fifths are singletons and the top ten take 5% to 7%. Per the germline V gene, CDR1 is SGDLS and CDR2 is YYNGEE. With 3 bases removed from V and 1 base from J, the gap between germline ends came to 10 bases. The CDR3 length is 14 residues. The sequence came from a woman aged 60-75 years with active or convalescent COVID-19. The gene calls are TRBV9 and TRBJ2-5; possibly TRBD1 for D (5 bases). The source material was peripheral blood. CDR3 sequence (DNA): TGTGCCAGCAGCGAGGGGTGGGCCCAAGAGACCCAGTACTTC. This translates into CASSEGWAQETQYF.